These T cell receptor beta chains were read from a single sample in a study of early stage breast cancer tumors. Only in-frame clones appear in the TCRdb table, and some are missing; sequencing was by immunoSEQ multiplex PCR. The sample lists approximately 33,000 clones, approximately 70% occurring once. Sequenced material: blood. These receptors all stem from a person between 35 and 49 years old with breast cancer. Each CDR3 is given with its conserved first and last residue. A D gene is named only where the DNA matches it firmly. Size is omitted from some rows. Given values are once, few, many or a class for expanded clones.

V gene	J gene	D gene	clone size	CDR3 protein	CDR3 DNA
TRBV19	TRBJ2-1	TRBD2	-	CASSRLAGVSNEQFF	TGTGCCAGTAGTCGACTAGCGGGAGTCTCCAATGAGCAGTTCTTC
TRBV5-1	TRBJ2-7	TRBD1	-	CASSSQGAAYEQYF	TGCGCCAGCAGCTCCCAGGGGGCCGCCTACGAGCAGTACTTC
TRBV10-3	TRBJ2-1	TRBD2	-	CAISYSGLAGIYNEQFF	TGTGCCATCAGCTATTCTGGACTAGCGGGGATTTACAATGAGCAGTTCTTC
TRBV9	TRBJ2-7	-	-	CASSVSAGDRAEQYF	TGTGCCAGCAGCGTTAGTGCAGGAGATAGGGCGGAGCAGTACTTC
TRBV19	TRBJ2-1	TRBD2	-	CASSTPPLAGGNEQFF	TGTGCCAGTAGTACACCCCCCCTAGCGGGGGGCAATGAGCAGTTCTTC
TRBV7-4	TRBJ2-7	-	few	CASSFGLDPYEQYF	TGTGCCAGCAGCTTTGGTCTCGACCCCTACGAGCAGTACTTC
TRBV30	TRBJ2-3	-	few	CAWRLYAGSGTDTQYF	TGTGCCTGGAGACTCTACGCGGGGAGCGGGACAGATACGCAGTATTTT
TRBV6-1	TRBJ2-7	-	-	CASGYGHEQYF	TGTGCCAGCGGTTACGGTCACGAGCAGTACTTC
TRBV7-3	TRBJ1-2	-	-	CASSLDGNYGYTF	TGTGCCAGCAGCTTAGACGGGAACTATGGCTACACCTTC
TRBV7-2	TRBJ2-3	-	-	CASSIARETGTDTQYF	TGTGCCAGCAGCATCGCCCGGGAGACCGGCACAGATACGCAGTATTTT
TRBV7-2	TRBJ2-5	-	few	CASSRTKEETQYF	TGTGCCAGCAGCCGGACTAAAGAAGAGACCCAGTACTTC
TRBV18	TRBJ2-7	TRBD1	once	CASSPDQGAYEQYF	TGTGCCAGCTCACCAGACCAGGGGGCCTACGAGCAGTACTTC
TRBV10-3	TRBJ1-2	-	-	CAAITSDSLPPHGYTF	TGTGCCGCCATAACCTCTGACAGTCTCCCTCCCCATGGCTACACCTTC
TRBV5-6	TRBJ1-2	-	-	CASSSSSYGYTF	TGTGCCAGCAGCTCGAGCAGCTATGGCTACACCTTC
TRBV2	TRBJ2-7	-	-	CASSGGLLEYEQYF	TGTGCCAGCAGTGGGGGACTGCTTGAGTACGAGCAGTACTTC
TRBV15	TRBJ1-4	-	-	CATDTGLREKLFF	TGTGCCACAGATACAGGGCTCAGGGAAAAACTGTTTTTT
TRBV15	TRBJ1-4	-	-	CATSATGFNEKLFF	TGTGCCACCAGCGCGACAGGATTTAATGAAAAACTGTTTTTT
TRBV10-3	TRBJ1-5	-	few	CAISESTGQPQHF	TGTGCCATCAGTGAGTCAACCGGTCAGCCCCAGCATTTT
TRBV19	TRBJ2-7	-	-	CASSKAGNDEQYF	TGTGCCAGTAGTAAGGCAGGGAATGACGAGCAGTACTTC
TRBV7-2	TRBJ2-5	-	-	CASSTAGTPETQYF	TGTGCCAGCAGCACCGCCGGGACGCCAGAGACCCAGTACTTC
TRBV4-3	TRBJ2-1	-	-	CASSQFRAGEQFF	TGCGCCAGCAGCCAGTTTCGTGCGGGTGAGCAGTTCTTC
TRBV6-5	TRBJ2-1	TRBD1	-	CASSFRDRVDEQFF	TGTGCCAGCAGTTTCCGGGACAGGGTAGATGAGCAGTTCTTC
TRBV11-3	TRBJ2-2	TRBD2	-	CASTAGGPTGELFF	TGTGCCAGCACAGCGGGAGGGCCCACCGGGGAGCTGTTTTTT
TRBV7-6	TRBJ2-7	TRBD2	-	CASSRDYGGGYEQYF	TGTGCCAGCAGCCGGGACTACGGGGGGGGCTACGAGCAGTACTTC
TRBV11-2	TRBJ1-4	-	once	CASSLGLNEKLFF	TGTGCCAGCAGCTTAGGCCTGAATGAAAAACTGTTTTTT
TRBV7-2	TRBJ2-7	TRBD2	-	CASSLALLAGDEQYF	TGTGCCAGCAGCTTAGCCTTACTAGCGGGAGACGAGCAGTACTTC
TRBV9	TRBJ2-5	-	-	CASSVEGLLDIGKETQYF	TGTGCCAGCAGCGTAGAGGGACTCTTGGACATTGGTAAAGAGACCCAGTACTTC
TRBV7-9	TRBJ2-1	-	-	CASSLGQGSYNEQFF	TGTGCCAGCAGCTTAGGGCAGGGATCCTACAATGAGCAGTTCTTC
TRBV19	TRBJ2-7	-	-	CASSRRSSYEQYF	TGTGCCAGTAGTCGACGGAGCTCCTACGAGCAGTACTTC
TRBV7-2	TRBJ2-3	-	-	CASSFRLGTDTQYF	TGTGCCAGCAGCTTCCGACTCGGCACAGATACGCAGTATTTT
TRBV18	TRBJ2-5	-	-	CASSPRPTRETQYF	TGTGCCAGCTCACCACGCCCTACGCGAGAGACCCAGTACTTC
TRBV15	TRBJ2-5	TRBD2	-	CATSTQRGGGSAGSQYF	TGTGCCACCAGCACCCAACGGGGGGGCGGGAGTGCGGGTTCCCAGTACTTC